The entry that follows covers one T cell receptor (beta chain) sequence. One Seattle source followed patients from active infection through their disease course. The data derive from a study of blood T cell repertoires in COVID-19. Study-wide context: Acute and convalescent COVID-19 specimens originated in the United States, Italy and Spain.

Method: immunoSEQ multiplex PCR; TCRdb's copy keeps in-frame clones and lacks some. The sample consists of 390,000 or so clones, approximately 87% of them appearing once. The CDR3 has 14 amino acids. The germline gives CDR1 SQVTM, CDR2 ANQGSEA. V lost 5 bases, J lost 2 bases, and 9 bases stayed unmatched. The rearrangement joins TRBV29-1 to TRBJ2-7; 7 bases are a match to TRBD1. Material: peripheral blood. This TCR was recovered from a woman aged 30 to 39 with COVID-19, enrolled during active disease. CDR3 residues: CSVSTGTATYEQYF. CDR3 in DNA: TGCAGCGTTTCTACCGGGACAGCTACCTACGAGCAGTACTTC.